These 11 T cell receptor beta chains were all obtained from the same sample, sequenced in a study of cytomegalovirus exposure and HLA in healthy donors. The PCR contained 60 Vbeta and 13 Jbeta primers. Generated by immunoSEQ multiplex PCR, the TCRdb table keeps only in-frame clones and is missing some. The table shows around 100,000 clones, with 75% occurring only once. Sequencing was carried out using PBMCs. Receptors were obtained from a man over 45 in good health and CMV-seronegative.

This clone occurred once. V usage is TRBV5-1 and J usage is TRBJ2-5; D remains unclear. Per the germline V gene, CDR1 is SGHRS and CDR2 is YFSETQ. The length of the CDR3 is 13 residues. Between the trimmed V and J ends, which lost 5 bases and 5 bases, there was a span of 13 bases. CDR3: CASRIQFGETQYF. The CDR3 nucleotides read TGCGCCAGCAGGATACAGTTTGGGGAGACCCAGTACTTC.

The CDR3 sequence is CASSRDSTYGYTF. The CDR3 nucleotides are TGCGCCAGCAGCCGGGACAGCACCTATGGCTACACCTTC. The gene calls are TRBV5-1 and TRBJ1-2, with 7 bases aligning to TRBD1. Per the germline V gene, CDR1 is SGHRS and CDR2 is YFSETQ. The V gene end was trimmed by 4 bases and the J gene end by 4 bases; junction bases not matched to a gene: 4. This CDR3 spans 13 amino acids.

This clone was found once. The rearrangement uses TRBV30 and TRBJ2-5; TRBD2 aligns across 7 bases. Germline V gene data show CDR1 as GTSNPN and CDR2 as SVGIG (reference sequence). V was pared by 1 base and J by 3 bases, with 5 bases of the junction left unmatched. The CDR3 covers 14 residues. The CDR3 DNA is TGTGCCTGGAGTGACTGGCGGGAGAAAGAGACCCAGTACTTC. Translated, it gives CAWSDWREKETQYF.

This sequence joins TRBV27 and TRBJ2-2, with D possibly TRBD2 on 5 matching bases. The CDR3 is 16 residues long. Trimming pared 0 bases from V and 2 bases from J, leaving 10 bases between. Germline CDR1 reads MNHEY; CDR2 reads SMNVEV (reference sequence). The CDR3 here is CASSLSTGYNTGELFF. As DNA, the CDR3 is TGTGCCAGCAGTTTATCCACGGGGTACAACACCGGGGAGCTGTTTTTT.

The chain employs TRBV10-2 and TRBJ1-5; 10 bases agree with TRBD1. V was clipped by 5 bases and J by 4 bases; unmatched bases: 5. The germline V gene has CDR1 WSHSY and CDR2 SAAADI. CDR3 length: 15 residues. In DNA, the CDR3 is TGCGCCAGCAGTTCTCGGGACAGGGGTAATCAGCCCCAGCATTTT. As protein: CASSSRDRGNQPQHF.

The chain employs TRBV5-1 and TRBJ1-2; a weak D match, TRBD1 (6 bases). V shed 0 bases and J shed 4 bases, with 10 bases lying between them. The CDR3 spans 14 residues. Germline V gene lookup returns CDR1 SGHRS and CDR2 YFSETQ. CDR3 bases: TGCGCCAGCAGCTTGGAAGGGGGAACCTATGGCTACACCTTC. This translates into CASSLEGGTYGYTF.

The CDR3 sequence is CASSSRDRGRRGYTF. The CDR3 DNA reads as TGTGCCAGCAGTTCACGGGACAGGGGGCGTAGAGGCTACACCTTC. V gene TRBV27 combines with J gene TRBJ1-2; 12 bases agree with TRBD1. The germline gives CDR1 MNHEY, CDR2 SMNVEV (reference sequence). J gave up 8 bases and V 4 bases, and 8 bases lay outside the gene matches. CDR3 length: 15 amino acids.

The genes are TRBV20-1 and TRBJ2-3; D not certain. CDR1 DFQATT and CDR2 SNEGSKA come from the germline V gene (reference sequence). CDR3 length: 11 residues. Trimming shortened V by 7 bases and J by 2 bases, and 7 bases separated the two germline ends. The CDR3 is CSEQHTDTQYF. The CDR3 region has the DNA TGCAGTGAACAGCACACAGATACGCAGTATTTT.

A few counts support this clone. The rearrangement joins TRBV6-5 to TRBJ1-1; perhaps TRBD1 as D (6 bases). Trimming pared 2 bases from V and 7 bases from J, leaving 14 bases between. The V gene's germline CDR1 is MNHEY and CDR2 SVGAGI. The CDR3 extends over 14 amino acids. CDR3 in DNA: TGTGCCAGCAGTTACGGGGGGGGCTTTGGTGAAGCTTTCTTT. This translates into CASSYGGGFGEAFF.

J is TRBJ1-1 and V is TRBV4-2, with 7 positions matching TRBD1. The germline CDR1 and CDR2 sequences are LGHNA and YNFKEQ. J was trimmed by 1 base and V by 3 bases; bases with no gene match: 8. This CDR3 is built from 16 residues. The CDR3 region is CASSHLGTATNTEAFF. The CDR3 DNA sequence: TGTGCCAGCAGCCACCTAGGGACAGCAACGAACACTGAAGCTTTCTTT.

The chain is built from TRBV7-2 and TRBJ1-6, with 7 nucleotides matching TRBD1. With 5 bases clipped from V and 5 bases from J, the junction kept 9 bases outside the gene matches. Germline V gene sequence: CDR1 SGHTA, CDR2 FQGNSA. There are 16 residues in the CDR3. The CDR3 spells CASSLLRDRHNSPLHF. CDR3 nucleotide sequence: TGTGCCAGCAGCCTCCTCCGGGACAGACATAATTCACCCCTCCACTTT.